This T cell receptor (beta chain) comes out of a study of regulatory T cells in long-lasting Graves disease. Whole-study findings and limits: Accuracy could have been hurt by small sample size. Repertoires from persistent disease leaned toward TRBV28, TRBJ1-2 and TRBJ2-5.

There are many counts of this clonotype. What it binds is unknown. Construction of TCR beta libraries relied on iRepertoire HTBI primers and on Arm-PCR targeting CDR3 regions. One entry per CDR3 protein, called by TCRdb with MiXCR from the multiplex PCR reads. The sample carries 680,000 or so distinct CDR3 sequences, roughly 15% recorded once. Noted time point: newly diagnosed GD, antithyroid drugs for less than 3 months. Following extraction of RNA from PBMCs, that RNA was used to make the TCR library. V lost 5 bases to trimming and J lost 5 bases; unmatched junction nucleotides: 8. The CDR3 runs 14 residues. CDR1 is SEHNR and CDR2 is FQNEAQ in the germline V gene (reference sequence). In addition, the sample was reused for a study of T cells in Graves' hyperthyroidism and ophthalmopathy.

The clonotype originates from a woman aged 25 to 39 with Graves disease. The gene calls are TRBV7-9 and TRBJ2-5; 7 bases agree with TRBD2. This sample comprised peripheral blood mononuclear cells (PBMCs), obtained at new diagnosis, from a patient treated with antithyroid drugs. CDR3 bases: TGTGCCAGCAGCGCGGAAGTTAGCGGGGAGACCCAGTACTTC. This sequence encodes CASSAEVSGETQYF. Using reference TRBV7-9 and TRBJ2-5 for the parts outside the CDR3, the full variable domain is DTGVSQNPRHKITKRGQNVTFRCDPISEHNRLYWYRQTLGQGPEFLTYFQNEAQLEKSRLLSDRFSAERPKGSFSTLEIQRTEQGDSAMYLCASSAEVSGETQYFGPGTRLLVL.